This T cell receptor (beta chain) emerged from a study of cytomegalovirus exposure and HLA in healthy donors. Vbeta (60) and Jbeta (13) primers were used in the PCR. TCRdb's table, derived via immunoSEQ multiplex PCR, lists solely in-frame clones and lacks some. The sample records roughly 160,000 clones, 65% to 85% being singletons. V was trimmed by 0 bases and J by 3 bases, leaving 9 bases between them. Germline V gives CDR1 SGHRS, CDR2 YFSETQ. The CDR3 is 14 amino acids. The chain has TRBV5-1 and TRBJ2-5; a possible D gene is TRBD1 (5 bases). The clonotype originates from a woman aged 25 to 39 in good health and CMV-seropositive. The sequenced material came from PBMCs. In DNA form, the CDR3 reads TGCGCCAGCAGCTTGGAGGGGCATGAAGAGACCCAGTACTTC. This codes for CASSLEGHEETQYF. Using reference TRBV5-1 and TRBJ2-5 for the parts outside the CDR3, the full variable domain is KAGVTQTPRYLIKTRGQQVTLSCSPISGHRSVSWYQQTPGQGLQFLFEYFSETQRNKGNFPGRFSGRQFSNSRSEMNVSTLELGDSALYLCASSLEGHEETQYFGPGTRLLVL.